The 15 T cell receptor beta chains below all came from one sample that was sequenced in a study of T cell repertoires in cytomegalovirus infection. TCRdb reprocessed the reads via MiXCR and lists one record per CDR3 protein. The repertoire holds about 740,000 distinct CDR3 sequences, with about 40% as singletons. Specimen: PBMCs. The receptors originated from a human donor in good health (CMV status not recorded). Some clones in this sample may be carry-over from other donors' samples.

This clonotype showed up many times. V usage is TRBV7-2 and J usage is TRBJ1-3; unclear D gene. Deletions cut 2 bases from V and 4 bases from J, with 6 bases between. Germline V gene sequence: CDR1 SGHTA, CDR2 FQGNSA. This CDR3 has 13 residues. The CDR3 reads CASSLYVGNTIYF. The CDR3, as DNA: TGTGCCAGCAGCTTATACGTCGGAAACACCATATATTTT.

The chain joins TRBV6-2 or TRBV6-3 to TRBJ2-3; D unclear. Trimming stripped 4 bases from V and 2 bases from J, with 13 bases between. There are 15 residues in the CDR3. The germline gives CDR1 MNHEY, CDR2 SVGEGT. In DNA, the CDR3 is TGTGCCAGCAGTTCTAACCCTAGGTACACAGATACGCAGTATTTT. Its translation is CASSSNPRYTDTQYF.

This clonotype was picked up a small number of times. The J gene is TRBJ2-2, the V gene TRBV2; D gene unclear. Trimming removed 6 bases from V and 4 bases from J, with 12 bases in between. The CDR3 runs 14 residues. Germline CDR1 SNHLY, CDR2 FYNNEI. CDR3 protein: CASRQRPATGELFF. The CDR3 DNA reads TGTGCCAGCAGGCAACGACCCGCCACCGGGGAGCTGTTTTTT. Full variable domain (missing parts from reference TRBV2 and TRBJ2-2): EPEVTQTPSHQVTQMGQEVILRCVPISNHLYFYWYRQILGQKVEFLVSFYNNEISEKSEIFDDQFSVERPDGSNFTLKIRSTKLEDSAMYFCASRQRPATGELFFGEGSRLTVL.

The chain employs TRBV6-5 and TRBJ1-5, with no clear D. This CDR3 region has 15 residues. The V and J ends lost 6 bases and 1 base respectively, with 13 bases between them. Germline assignment: CDR1 MNHEY and CDR2 SVGAGI. The CDR3 coding sequence is TGTGCCAGCAGCACGCACAGTAAGAGCAATCAGCCCCAGCATTTT. Its translation is CASSTHSKSNQPQHF.

This clonotype was detected a few times. The chain employs TRBV7-2 and TRBJ1-5; D call uncertain. The V end was cut by 5 bases, the J end by 7 bases, with 12 bases between. CDR1 SGHTA and CDR2 FQGNSA come from the germline V gene. The CDR3 runs 13 residues. CDR3: CASSRSSGQPQHF. DNA of the CDR3: TGTGCCAGCAGCCGCTCGAGTGGGCAGCCCCAGCATTTT.

Points on this clonotype: The conserved closing phenylalanine or tryptophan is absent in this CDR3, likely reflecting a read error. This chain links TRBV7-8 with TRBJ2-6, with TRBD2 as a possible D gene (7 bases). The ends were cut back, 5 bases at V and 0 bases at J, with 20 bases in the middle. This CDR3 has 19 residues. In germline, CDR1 is SGHVS, CDR2 FQNEAQ. The CDR3 reads CASSPQRGGGPSGANVLTL. The CDR3 DNA sequence: TGTGCCAGCAGCCCCCAGAGAGGCGGGGGCCCCTCTGGGGCCAACGTCCTGACTTTA.

This clonotype was seen a few times. The chain has TRBV5-6 and TRBJ1-4, with D maybe TRBD1 (5 bases). V gave up 6 bases and J gave up 10 bases, with 13 bases separating them. CDR1 and CDR2 (germline): SGHDT, YYEEEE. The CDR3 is 12 residues long. This chain's CDR3 is CASTGGSGKLFF. In DNA form, the CDR3 reads TGTGCCAGCACCGGGGGATCCGGAAAACTGTTTTTT.

The chain uses TRBV7-3 and TRBJ1-2; possibly TRBD1 for D (6 bases). This CDR3 spans 12 amino acids. Germline CDR1 and CDR2: SGHTA and FQGTGA. Trimming took 8 bases from V and 3 from J, leaving 10 bases between them. CDR3 sequence (DNA): TGTGCCAGCGGGGACATCGACTATGGCTACACCTTC. Its protein product is CASGDIDYGYTF. Drawing the rest from reference TRBV7-3 and TRBJ1-2, the complete variable domain is GAGVSQTPSNKVTEKGKYVELRCDPISGHTALYWYRQSLGQGPEFLIYFQGTGAADDSGLPNDRFFAVRPEGSVSTLKIQRTERGDSAVYLCASGDIDYGYTFGSGTRLTVV.

This clonotype was seen a few times. The gene calls are TRBV12-3 or TRBV12-4 and TRBJ1-1, with D unresolved. The CDR3 is made up of 13 amino acids. The V and J ends lost 4 bases and 7 bases respectively, with 13 bases between them. In nucleotides, the CDR3 is TGTGCCAGCAGTTCGCCCCTTCCGATTGAAGCTTTCTTT. Its protein is CASSSPLPIEAFF.

The rearrangement links TRBV6-1 to TRBJ1-1; 10 positions match TRBD1. This CDR3 is 15 amino acids long. V was pared by 6 bases and J by 7 bases, with 11 bases of the junction left unmatched. Germline V gene data show CDR1 as MNHNS and CDR2 as SASEGT. Here the CDR3 reads CASSPVTGGAGEAFF. In DNA form, the CDR3 reads TGTGCCAGCAGCCCGGTGACAGGGGGCGCGGGTGAAGCTTTCTTT.

Only a few counts were recorded for this clonotype. The gene calls are TRBV15 and TRBJ2-6, with TRBD1 matching over 7 bases. V shed 4 bases, J shed 2 bases, and the junction held 8 bases outside the gene matches. Germline V gene data show CDR1 as LNHNV and CDR2 as YYDKDF (reference sequence). CDR3 length equals 17 residues. The CDR3 sequence is CATSNPGQLTGANVLTF. The CDR3 coding sequence is TGTGCCACCAGCAACCCGGGACAGCTCACTGGGGCCAACGTCCTGACTTTC. Supplemented by reference TRBV15 and TRBJ2-6, the full variable domain reads DAMVIQNPRYQVTQFGKPVTLSCSQTLNHNVMYWYQQKSSQAPKLLFHYYDKDFNNEADTPDNFQSRRPNTSFCFLDIRSPGLGDTAMYLCATSNPGQLTGANVLTFGAGSRLTVL.

V gene TRBV7-3 combines with J gene TRBJ2-1; either TRBD1 or TRBD2 may fit D (5 bases each). The germline V gene has CDR1 SGHTA and CDR2 FQGTGA. Between the trimmed V and J ends, which lost 8 bases and 2 bases, there was a span of 16 bases. The CDR3 length is 15 residues. The CDR3 reads CASQSGAGTYNEQFF. In nucleotides, the CDR3 is TGTGCCAGCCAGTCCGGGGCGGGTACCTACAATGAGCAGTTCTTC.

The chain recombines TRBV9 with TRBJ2-1; weak D call: TRBD2 (6 bases). This CDR3 contains 13 residues. Germline CDR1 SGDLS, CDR2 YYNGEE. V lost 5 bases, J lost 8 bases, and 14 bases lay in between. CDR3 residues: CASRAGRSDEQFF. The DNA for the CDR3 is TGTGCCAGCAGGGCAGGGAGGTCCGATGAGCAGTTCTTC.

This clonotype was observed many times. The CDR3 is CASSSLGGSGTGELFF. DNA of the CDR3: TGTGCCAGCAGCTCGTTGGGCGGGAGCGGCACCGGGGAGCTGTTTTTT. The chain has TRBV7-2 and TRBJ2-2; 7 nucleotides match TRBD2. Per the germline V gene, CDR1 is SGHTA and CDR2 is FQGNSA. V dropped 4 bases and J dropped 4; count of bases not matched to a gene: 9. The CDR3 totals 16 residues.

This clonotype was found many times. This chain links TRBV7-6 with TRBJ2-5; D is possibly TRBD2 (5 bases). The V end lost 3 bases, the J end lost 7 bases, and 15 bases lay between the germline ends. There are 14 residues in the CDR3. From germline, CDR1 is SGHVS and CDR2 FNYEAQ. The CDR3 nucleotides read TGTGCCAGCAGCTTGGGAGCGGCCTCAGGGACCCAGTACTTC. Translation gives CASSLGAASGTQYF.